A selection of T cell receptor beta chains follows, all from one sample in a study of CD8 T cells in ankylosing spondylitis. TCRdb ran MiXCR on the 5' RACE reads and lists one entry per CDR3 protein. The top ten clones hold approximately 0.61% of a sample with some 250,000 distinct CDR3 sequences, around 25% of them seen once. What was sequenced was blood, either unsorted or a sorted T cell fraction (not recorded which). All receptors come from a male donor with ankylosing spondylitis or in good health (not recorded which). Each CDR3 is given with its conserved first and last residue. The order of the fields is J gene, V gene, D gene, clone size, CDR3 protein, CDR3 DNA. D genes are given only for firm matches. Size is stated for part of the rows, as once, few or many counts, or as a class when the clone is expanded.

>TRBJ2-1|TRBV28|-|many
CASSSLTYSSSYNEQFF
TGTGCCAGCAGTAGTTTAACGTACAGTAGCTCCTACAATGAGCAGTTCTTC
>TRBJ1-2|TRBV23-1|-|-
CASSQSGGRANYGYTF
TGCGCCAGCAGTCAATCGGGGGGGAGAGCTAACTATGGCTACACCTTC
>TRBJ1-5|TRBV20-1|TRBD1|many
CSARGGGTGRQPQHF
TGCAGTGCTAGAGGAGGAGGGACAGGACGACAGCCCCAGCATTTT
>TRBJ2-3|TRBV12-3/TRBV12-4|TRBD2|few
CASTLSGGGSTDTQYF
TGTGCCAGCACCCTGAGCGGGGGAGGTAGCACAGATACGCAGTATTTT
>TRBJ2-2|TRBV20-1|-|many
CSAPGHDTGELFF
TGCAGTGCCCCGGGACACGACACCGGGGAGCTGTTTTTT
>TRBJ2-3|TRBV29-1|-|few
CSVEGEQADTQYF
TGCAGCGTTGAAGGGGAGCAGGCAGATACGCAGTATTTT
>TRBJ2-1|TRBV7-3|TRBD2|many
CASSLIAGHSSYNEQFF
TGTGCCAGCAGCTTAATAGCGGGGCACAGCTCCTACAATGAGCAGTTCTTC
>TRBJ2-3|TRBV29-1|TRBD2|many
CSVERGVGTDTQYF
TGCAGCGTTGAGCGGGGGGTGGGCACAGATACGCAGTATTTT
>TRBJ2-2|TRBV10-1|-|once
CASSDLVTSGELFF
TGCGCCAGCAGTGACTTGGTGACCTCCGGGGAGCTGTTTTTT
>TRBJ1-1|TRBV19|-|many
CASHSGGANTEAFF
TGTGCCAGCCACTCTGGTGGGGCGAACACTGAAGCTTTCTTT
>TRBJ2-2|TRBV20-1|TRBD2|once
CSASMASGAGELFF
TGCAGTGCTAGTATGGCTAGCGGGGCCGGGGAGCTGTTTTTT
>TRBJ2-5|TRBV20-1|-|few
CSASGRFTRETQYF
TGCAGTGCTAGCGGGAGATTTACTAGAGAGACCCAGTACTTC
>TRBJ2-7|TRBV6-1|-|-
CASRNRAGTHEQYF
TGTGCCAGCAGAAACCGGGCTGGGACACACGAGCAGTACTTC
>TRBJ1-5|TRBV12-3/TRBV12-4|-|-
CASSLGGWYQPQHF
TGTGCCAGCAGTTTGGGGGGGTGGTATCAGCCCCAGCATTTT
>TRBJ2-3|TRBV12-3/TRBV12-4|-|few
CASTPRRRLDTQYF
TGTGCCAGCACTCCCAGGAGGAGATTAGATACGCAGTATTTT
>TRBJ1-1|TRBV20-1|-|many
CSARDRHRDTEAFF
TGCAGTGCTAGAGATCGCCACAGGGACACTGAAGCTTTCTTT
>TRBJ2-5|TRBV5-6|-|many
CASSLPTVQETQYF
TGTGCCAGCAGCCTACCGACAGTCCAAGAGACCCAGTACTTC
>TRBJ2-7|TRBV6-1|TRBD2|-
CASRNSGGAVEQYF
TGTGCCAGCAGGAATAGCGGGGGGGCTGTCGAGCAGTACTTC
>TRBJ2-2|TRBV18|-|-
CASSPPGRTNTGELFF
TGTGCCAGCTCACCTCCGGGACGGACGAACACCGGGGAGCTGTTTTTT
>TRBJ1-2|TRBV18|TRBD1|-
CASSPAQGRHGYTF
TGTGCCAGCTCCCCTGCACAGGGGAGGCATGGCTACACCTTC
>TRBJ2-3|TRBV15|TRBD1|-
CATSIEGDRGADTQYF
TGTGCCACCAGCATCGAGGGGGACAGAGGAGCAGATACGCAGTATTTT
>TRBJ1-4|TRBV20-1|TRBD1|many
CSAEGQGDEKLFF
TGCAGTGCTGAGGGACAGGGGGATGAAAAACTGTTTTTT
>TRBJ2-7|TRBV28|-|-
CASSHPNYEQYF
TGTGCCAGCAGCCACCCGAACTACGAGCAGTACTTC
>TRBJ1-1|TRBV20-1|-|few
CSARFGGEAFF
TGCAGTGCTAGATTCGGGGGTGAAGCTTTCTTT
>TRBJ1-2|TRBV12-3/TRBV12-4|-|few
CASSWARESGGYTF
TGTGCCAGCAGTTGGGCCAGGGAGTCGGGTGGCTACACCTTC
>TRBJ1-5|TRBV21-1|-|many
CASSSSDRGALDQPQHF
TGTGCCAGCAGCTCCTCGGACAGGGGAGCCTTGGATCAGCCCCAGCATTTT
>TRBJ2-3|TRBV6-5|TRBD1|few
CASSYYGQGSTDTQYF
TGTGCCAGCAGTTACTATGGACAGGGGAGCACAGATACGCAGTATTTT